The 8 T cell receptor beta chains below come from one sample, sequenced in a study of cytomegalovirus exposure and HLA in healthy donors. 60 Vbeta and 13 Jbeta primers were used in PCR. TCRdb keeps only in-frame clones here, not all; method: immunoSEQ multiplex PCR. Its table lists about 34,000 clones. The sequenced sample was PBMCs. These receptors originate from a woman aged 35 to 49 in good health and CMV-seropositive.

V and J are TRBV2 and TRBJ1-2, with TRBD1 matching over 12 bases. Germline CDR1 and CDR2: SNHLY and FYNNEI. Trimming cost V 5 bases and J 4 bases; bases outside gene matches: 5. This CDR3 region has 15 residues. This CDR3 is CASSPGTGGSYGYTF. DNA of the CDR3: TGTGCCAGCAGTCCCGGGACAGGGGGCAGCTATGGCTACACCTTC.

This chain links TRBV27 with TRBJ2-7; 10 bases map to TRBD1. Trimming cost V 5 bases and J 6 bases; bases outside gene matches: 7. Germline V gene sequence: CDR1 MNHEY, CDR2 SMNVEV (reference sequence). The CDR3 is 14 amino acids. The CDR3 DNA is TGTGCCAGCAGTACTGGGACAGGGGCGGGCGAGCAGTACTTC. Translating gives CASSTGTGAGEQYF.

The genes are TRBV4-1 and TRBJ2-1, with TRBD2 identical over 14 bases. Looked up from germline, CDR1 is MGHRA and CDR2 is YSYEKL. The CDR3 has 17 residues. V trimming: 2 bases; J trimming: 8 bases; junction bases outside the gene matches: 8. CDR3 sequence: CASSQLTGLAGVDEQFF. The CDR3 DNA reads as TGCGCCAGCAGCCAACTTACGGGACTAGCGGGAGTCGATGAGCAGTTCTTC.

The genes are TRBV30 and TRBJ1-4; no clear D. V lost 4 bases and J 7 bases, leaving 10 bases between the germline ends. The CDR3 covers 12 residues. Germline values: CDR1 GTSNPN, CDR2 SVGIG (reference sequence). CDR3 residues: CAWNRRGEKLFF. CDR3 nucleotides: TGTGCCTGGAACCGCCGGGGTGAAAAACTGTTTTTT. The full variable domain, in which reference TRBV30 and TRBJ1-4 provide the parts outside the CDR3, is SQTIHQWPATLVQPVGSPLSLECTVEGTSNPNLYWYRQAAGRGLQLLFYSVGIGQISSEVPQNLSASRPQDRQFILSSKKLLLSDSGFYLCAWNRRGEKLFFGSGTQLSVL.

The chain couples TRBV30 to TRBJ1-2; D is unclear. The CDR3 consists of 12 residues. Germline V gene sequence: CDR1 GTSNPN, CDR2 SVGIG (reference sequence). V lost 7 bases to trimming and J lost 8 bases, with 17 bases between them. CDR3 loop: CASERDQRGYTF. CDR3 sequence (DNA): TGTGCCTCCGAACGGGATCAACGGGGCTACACCTTC.

The rearrangement joins TRBV6-5 to TRBJ2-7; tentative D call: TRBD2 (6 bases). This CDR3 comprises 13 residues. V was shortened by 4 bases and J by 7 bases, with 14 bases between the two germline ends. Germline loops: CDR1 MNHEY, CDR2 SVGAGI. The CDR3 coding sequence is TGTGCCAGCAGTTCGGGAGAGGTGAGGGAGCAGTACTTC. Translated: CASSSGEVREQYF.

The chain links TRBV10-3 to TRBJ2-3; D possibly corresponds to TRBD2 (5 bases). V shed 1 base and J shed 5 bases, with 13 bases lying between them. Germline V gives CDR1 ENHRY, CDR2 SYGVKD. There are 15 residues in the CDR3. CDR3 bases: TGTGCCATCAGTGAGTTTCGCGGTGAGGGAGATACGCAGTATTTT. It codes for CAISEFRGEGDTQYF.

The chain recombines TRBV6-6 with TRBJ2-1, with 14 bases identical to TRBD2. Germline V lookup: CDR1 MNHNY, CDR2 SVGAGI (reference sequence). The length of the CDR3 is 16 residues. V lost 2 bases to trimming and J lost 7 bases; unmatched junction nucleotides: 4. The CDR3 bases are TGTGCCAGCAGTTACGGGGGACTAGCGGGAGTTAATGAGCAGTTCTTC. Its protein is CASSYGGLAGVNEQFF.